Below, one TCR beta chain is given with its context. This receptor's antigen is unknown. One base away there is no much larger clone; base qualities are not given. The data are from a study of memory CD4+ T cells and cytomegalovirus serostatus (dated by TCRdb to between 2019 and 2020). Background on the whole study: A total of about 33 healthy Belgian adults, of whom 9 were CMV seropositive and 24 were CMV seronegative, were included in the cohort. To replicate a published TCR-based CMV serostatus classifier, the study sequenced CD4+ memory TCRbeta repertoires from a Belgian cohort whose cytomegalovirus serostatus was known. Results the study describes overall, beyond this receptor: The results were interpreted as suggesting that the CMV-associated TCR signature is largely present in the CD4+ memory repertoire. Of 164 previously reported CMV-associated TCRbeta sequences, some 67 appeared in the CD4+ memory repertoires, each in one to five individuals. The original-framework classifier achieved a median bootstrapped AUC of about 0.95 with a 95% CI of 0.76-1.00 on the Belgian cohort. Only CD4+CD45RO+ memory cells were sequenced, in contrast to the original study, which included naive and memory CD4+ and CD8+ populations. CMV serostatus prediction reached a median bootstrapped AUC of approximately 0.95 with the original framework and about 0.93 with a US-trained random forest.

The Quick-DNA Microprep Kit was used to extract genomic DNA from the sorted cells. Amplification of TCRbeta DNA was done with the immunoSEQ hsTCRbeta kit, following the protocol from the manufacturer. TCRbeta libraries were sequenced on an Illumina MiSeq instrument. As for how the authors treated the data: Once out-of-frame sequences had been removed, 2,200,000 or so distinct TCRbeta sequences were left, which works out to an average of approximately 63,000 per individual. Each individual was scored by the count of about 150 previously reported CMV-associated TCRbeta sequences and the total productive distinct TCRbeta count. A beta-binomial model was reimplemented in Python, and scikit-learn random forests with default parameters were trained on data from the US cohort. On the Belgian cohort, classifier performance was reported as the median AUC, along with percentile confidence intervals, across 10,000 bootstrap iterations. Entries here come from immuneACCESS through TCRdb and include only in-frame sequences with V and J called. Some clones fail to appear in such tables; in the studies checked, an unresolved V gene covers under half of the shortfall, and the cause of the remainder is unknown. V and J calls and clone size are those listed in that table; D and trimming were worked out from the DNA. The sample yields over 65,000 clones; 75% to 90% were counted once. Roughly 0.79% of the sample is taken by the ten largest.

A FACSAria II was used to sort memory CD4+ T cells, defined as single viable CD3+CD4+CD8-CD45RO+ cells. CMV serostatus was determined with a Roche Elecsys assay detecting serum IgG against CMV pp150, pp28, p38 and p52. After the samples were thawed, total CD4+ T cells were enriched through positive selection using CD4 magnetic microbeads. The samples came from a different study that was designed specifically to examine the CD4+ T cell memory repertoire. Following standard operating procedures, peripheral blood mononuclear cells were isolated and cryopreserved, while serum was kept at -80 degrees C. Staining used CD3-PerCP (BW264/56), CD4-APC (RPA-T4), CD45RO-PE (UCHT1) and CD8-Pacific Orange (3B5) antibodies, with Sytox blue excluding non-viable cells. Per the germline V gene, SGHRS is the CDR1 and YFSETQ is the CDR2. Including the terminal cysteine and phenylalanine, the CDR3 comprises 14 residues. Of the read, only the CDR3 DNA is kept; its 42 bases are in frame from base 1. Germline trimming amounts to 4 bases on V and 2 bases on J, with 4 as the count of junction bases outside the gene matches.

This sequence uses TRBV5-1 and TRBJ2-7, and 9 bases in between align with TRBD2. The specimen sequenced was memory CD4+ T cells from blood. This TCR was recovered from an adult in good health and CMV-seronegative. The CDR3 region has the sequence CASSQRGAAYEQYF. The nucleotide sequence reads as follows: TGCGCCAGCAGCCAGCGGGGGGCGGCCTACGAGCAGTACTTC.